The 15 T cell receptor beta chains below come from one sample, sequenced in a study of early T cells in non-severe SARS-CoV-2 infection. TCRdb itself ran the 5' RACE reads through MiXCR, one entry per CDR3 protein. The sample records around 66,000 distinct CDR3 sequences, approximately 6.1% being singletons. This sample comprised whole blood, obtained at baseline. The receptor set was obtained from an adult who was a healthcare worker with PCR-confirmed SARS-CoV-2 infection or an uninfected control (not recorded which).

This clonotype was seen ten or more times. This rearrangement joins TRBV7-9 to TRBJ2-7; D may be TRBD2 (6 bases). Germline CDR1 SEHNR, CDR2 FQNEAQ (reference sequence). V lost 3 bases to trimming and J lost 5 bases, with 11 bases between them. This CDR3 comprises 13 residues. CDR3 bases: TGTGCCAGCAGCTTGTCGGGAGTCCACGAGCAGTACTTC. Protein product: CASSLSGVHEQYF.

This clonotype was seen a handful of times. The chain uses TRBV20-1 and TRBJ2-7, with 9 positions matching TRBD1. CDR1 and CDR2 (germline): DFQATT, SNEGSKA (reference sequence). V lost 0 bases to trimming and J lost 3 bases; unmatched junction nucleotides: 3. CDR3 length: 14 amino acids. CDR3 protein: CSARDRDRVYEQYF. CDR3 nucleotide sequence: TGCAGTGCTAGAGATCGGGACAGGGTCTACGAGCAGTACTTC.

This clonotype was detected many times. The chain links TRBV27 to TRBJ1-2; maybe TRBD1 (6 bases). The CDR3 totals 15 residues. Germline V gene lookup returns CDR1 MNHEY and CDR2 SMNVEV (reference sequence). Trimming cost V 4 bases and J 5 bases, with 17 bases left between them. The CDR3 DNA is TGTGCCAGCAGTTCGCAGACGACAGGCCAATATGGCTACACCTTC. It translates to CASSSQTTGQYGYTF.

V and J are TRBV30 and TRBJ2-7, with D perhaps matching TRBD1 (6 bases). V gave up 3 bases and J gave up 9 bases, with 12 bases separating them. Germline V gene sequence: CDR1 GTSNPN, CDR2 SVGIG (reference sequence). This CDR3 region has 11 residues. CDR3 coding DNA: TGTGCCTGGAGCGGAGCCAGGGGGCAGTACTTC. Amino acid sequence: CAWSGARGQYF.

This clonotype was seen many times. The chain joins TRBV28 to TRBJ2-1; D remains unclear. CDR1 and CDR2 from the germline V gene are MDHEN and SYDVKM. V dropped 2 bases and J dropped 5 bases, with 7 bases sitting between them. The CDR3 runs 13 residues. The CDR3 region is CASSLNKDNEQFF. CDR3 nucleotides: TGTGCCAGCAGTTTAAACAAGGACAATGAGCAGTTCTTC.

This clonotype has at least ten counts. The CDR3 DNA follows: TGCAGTGCTAGAGGACTAGCGCAAGGAAGCACAGATACGCAGTATTTT. It codes for CSARGLAQGSTDTQYF. The chain links TRBV20-1 to TRBJ2-3; 8 bases are shared with TRBD2. CDR3 size: 16 residues. Germline CDR1 and CDR2: DFQATT and SNEGSKA (reference sequence). With 1 base clipped from V and 0 bases from J, the junction kept 6 bases outside the gene matches.

This clonotype showed up many times. This sequence joins TRBV7-3 and TRBJ2-1; D remains ambiguous. This CDR3 comprises 14 residues. The germline CDR1 and CDR2 sequences are SGHTA and FQGTGA. The V end was cut by 2 bases, the J end by 8 bases, with 13 bases between. The CDR3 nucleotides are TGTGCCAGCAGCTTAGGGCCCTCCGTCGATGAGCAGTTCTTC. Protein sequence: CASSLGPSVDEQFF.

The CDR3: CSARVRTGNTGELFF. In DNA, the CDR3 is TGCAGTGCTAGAGTTAGGACAGGGAACACCGGGGAGCTGTTTTTT. The rearrangement joins TRBV20-1 to TRBJ2-2; 7 bases are a match to TRBD1. Trimming removed 1 base from V and 1 base from J; junction bases left unmatched: 3. There are 15 residues in the CDR3. Looked up from germline, CDR1 is DFQATT and CDR2 is SNEGSKA (reference sequence).

This clonotype has at least ten counts. The V and J genes are TRBV28 and TRBJ1-5, with TRBD1 matching 7 bases. The CDR3 covers 17 residues. Per germline, CDR1 MDHEN and CDR2 SYDVKM. The junction had 12 bases not matched to a gene; V was cut back by 2 bases and J by 5 bases. This CDR3 is CASSLRQGGTSHQPQHF. CDR3 nucleotide sequence: TGTGCCAGCAGTTTACGACAGGGAGGAACTAGTCATCAGCCCCAGCATTTT.

The chain uses TRBV6-6 and TRBJ2-3, with D possibly being TRBD2 (6 bases). Trimming left V 0 bases short and J 5 bases short, with 15 bases between. The CDR3 consists of 16 residues. Germline assignment: CDR1 MNHNY and CDR2 SVGAGI (reference sequence). DNA of the CDR3: TGTGCCAGCAGTTACTCAGTAGCGGAGCCGGTAGATACGCAGTATTTT. Protein product: CASSYSVAEPVDTQYF.

This clonotype was observed many times. The CDR3, as DNA: TGTGCCAGCAGCTTTTTCCGGGACAGGGGTCGTCAGGAGGATGGCTACACCTTC. Amino acid sequence: CASSFFRDRGRQEDGYTF. The V gene is TRBV7-6, the J gene TRBJ1-2; 10 positions match TRBD1. Germline values: CDR1 SGHVS, CDR2 FNYEAQ. The CDR3 spans 18 residues. V shed 3 bases, J shed 6 bases, and the junction held 16 bases outside the gene matches.

This clonotype was seen only a few times. V usage is TRBV10-1 and J usage is TRBJ2-7; weak D call: TRBD1 (6 bases). The CDR3 covers 13 residues. Germline V gives CDR1 WNHNN, CDR2 SYGVQD (reference sequence). V gave up 2 bases and J gave up 3 bases, with 8 bases separating them. The CDR3 DNA follows: TGCGCCAGCAGTGAGAACAGGGTCTACGAGCAGTACTTC. Translating it yields CASSENRVYEQYF.

This clonotype was counted at least ten times. This rearrangement joins TRBV7-2 to TRBJ2-3; weak D call: TRBD2 (5 bases). Trimming took 3 bases from V and 3 from J, leaving 7 bases between them. The CDR3 is 13 residues long. In germline, CDR1 is SGHTA, CDR2 FQGNSA. CDR3 bases: TGTGCCAGCAGCTTTGGGAGTACAGATACGCAGTATTTT. As protein: CASSFGSTDTQYF.

This clonotype showed up many times. The chain uses TRBV4-1 and TRBJ2-3, with D hard to call. Per germline, CDR1 MGHRA and CDR2 YSYEKL. The V and J ends lost 0 bases and 4 bases respectively, with 5 bases between them. This CDR3 comprises 13 residues. CDR3 bases: TGCGCCAGCAGCCAAGATCTGGCAGATACGCAGTATTTT. Its protein product is CASSQDLADTQYF.

This clonotype was counted ten times or more. J is TRBJ2-1 and V is TRBV5-1, with D maybe TRBD2 (5 bases). CDR3 size: 14 residues. V lost 0 bases, J lost 5 bases, and 9 bases lay in between. Germline V gives CDR1 SGHRS, CDR2 YFSETQ. CDR3 in amino acids: CASSLVTRDNEQFF. The DNA of the CDR3 is TGCGCCAGCAGCTTGGTAACTAGAGACAATGAGCAGTTCTTC.